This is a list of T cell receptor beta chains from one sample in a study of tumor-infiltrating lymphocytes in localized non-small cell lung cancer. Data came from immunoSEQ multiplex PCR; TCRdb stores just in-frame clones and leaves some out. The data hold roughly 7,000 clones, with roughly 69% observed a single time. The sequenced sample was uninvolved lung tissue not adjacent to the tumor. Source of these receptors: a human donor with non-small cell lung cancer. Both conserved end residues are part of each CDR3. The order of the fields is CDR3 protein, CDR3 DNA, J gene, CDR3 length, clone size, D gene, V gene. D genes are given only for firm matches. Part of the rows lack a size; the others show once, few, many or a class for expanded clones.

CDR3: CASNKEEERKMNTEAFF
DNA: TGTGCCAGCAATAAAGAGGAGGAGAGGAAGATGAACACTGAAGCTTTCTTT
J: TRBJ1-1
length: 17
size: few
D: -
V: TRBV25-1

CDR3: CASSIHVLTGAQYNEQFF
DNA: TGTGCCAGTAGTATTCACGTCTTAACAGGGGCCCAATACAATGAGCAGTTCTTC
J: TRBJ2-1
length: 18
size: -
D: TRBD1
V: TRBV19

CDR3: CASSIDGTVNYGYTF
DNA: TGTGCCAGCAGTATCGATGGGACAGTAAACTATGGCTACACCTTC
J: TRBJ1-2
length: 15
size: -
D: TRBD1
V: TRBV6-1

CDR3: CASSNQPGSSGNTIYF
DNA: TGTGCCAGCAGTAACCAACCCGGCAGCTCTGGAAACACCATATATTTT
J: TRBJ1-3
length: 16
size: -
D: -
V: TRBV6-6

CDR3: CSVDVLGEQYF
DNA: TGCAGCGTCGACGTCCTGGGGGAGCAGTACTTC
J: TRBJ2-7
length: 11
size: -
D: -
V: TRBV29-1

CDR3: CASSSGQVWGQPQHF
DNA: TGTGCCAGCAGCTCGGGACAGGTTTGGGGCCAGCCCCAGCATTTT
J: TRBJ1-5
length: 15
size: -
D: TRBD1
V: TRBV5-6

CDR3: CAISARNRGADTQYF
DNA: TGTGCCATCAGCGCAAGGAACAGGGGAGCAGATACGCAGTATTTT
J: TRBJ2-3
length: 15
size: -
D: TRBD1
V: TRBV10-3

CDR3: CASSRGQAYEQYF
DNA: TGTGCCAGCAGCCGTGGACAAGCCTACGAGCAGTACTTC
J: TRBJ2-7
length: 13
size: -
D: -
V: TRBV6-6

CDR3: CASSLAAEYGYTF
DNA: TGCGCCAGCAGCTTGGCGGCGGAATATGGCTACACCTTC
J: TRBJ1-2
length: 13
size: -
D: -
V: TRBV5-1

CDR3: CASRAPGQLYEQYF
DNA: TGTGCCAGCAGAGCGCCGGGACAACTCTACGAGCAGTACTTC
J: TRBJ2-7
length: 14
size: -
D: -
V: TRBV7-9

CDR3: CASTTPGQGIGYTF
DNA: TGTGCCAGCACCACACCGGGACAGGGGATCGGCTACACCTTC
J: TRBJ1-2
length: 14
size: -
D: TRBD1
V: TRBV5-6

CDR3: CASSLGQYNEQFF
DNA: TGTGCCAGTAGTCTGGGACAGTACAATGAGCAGTTCTTC
J: TRBJ2-1
length: 13
size: -
D: TRBD1
V: TRBV19

CDR3: CASSPRTANTGELFF
DNA: TGTGCCAGCAGTCCGAGGACAGCGAACACCGGGGAGCTGTTTTTT
J: TRBJ2-2
length: 15
size: -
D: -
V: TRBV2

CDR3: CASSEGGAPHEQFF
DNA: TGTGCCAGCAGTGAGGGGGGGGCCCCCCATGAGCAGTTCTTC
J: TRBJ2-1
length: 14
size: -
D: -
V: TRBV6-4

CDR3: CASSAEGGEAFF
DNA: TGTGCCAGCAGCGCGGAGGGGGGAGAAGCTTTCTTT
J: TRBJ1-1
length: 12
size: -
D: -
V: TRBV9

CDR3: CASSSGTGNYEQYF
DNA: TGTGCCAGCAGCTCCGGGACAGGGAATTACGAGCAGTACTTC
J: TRBJ2-7
length: 14
size: -
D: TRBD1
V: TRBV7-9

CDR3: CASSQDSGNSGNTIYF
DNA: TGCGCCAGCAGCCAAGATTCCGGGAACTCTGGAAACACCATATATTTT
J: TRBJ1-3
length: 16
size: once
D: -
V: TRBV4-3

CDR3: CASSLDRYSYEQYF
DNA: TGTGCCAGCAGCTTAGACCGTTACTCCTACGAGCAGTACTTC
J: TRBJ2-7
length: 14
size: -
D: -
V: TRBV7-2